The present T cell receptor (beta chain) was sequenced within a study of blood T cell repertoires in COVID-19. The protocol was immunoSEQ multiplex PCR, while the TCRdb copy is restricted to in-frame clones and leaves out a portion. The sample has roughly 100,000 clones; over 70% are singletons. This CDR3 comprises 14 residues. The J segment lost 4 bases and the V segment lost 4 bases, leaving 2 bases of the junction unmatched. CDR1 is SGHRS and CDR2 is YFSETQ in the germline V gene. The receptor was isolated from an elderly man with active or convalescent COVID-19. Input material: peripheral blood. This chain joins TRBV5-1 and TRBJ1-2; TRBD1 matches at 12 bases. This CDR3 reads CASSGTGGGYGYTF. CDR3 nucleotides: TGCGCCAGCAGCGGGACAGGGGGCGGCTATGGCTACACCTTC. Full variable domain (remainder filled in from reference TRBV5-1 and TRBJ1-2): KAGVTQTPRYLIKTRGQQVTLSCSPISGHRSVSWYQQTPGQGLQFLFEYFSETQRNKGNFPGRFSGRQFSNSRSEMNVSTLELGDSALYLCASSGTGGGYGYTFGSGTRLTVV.